The T cell receptor (beta chain) described here comes from a study of OX40 agonist ivuxolimab in advanced cancers. Study at large: Patients achieving partial responses numbered three: one hepatocellular carcinoma case and two cutaneous melanoma cases.

The germline gives CDR1 SGHVS, CDR2 FQNEAQ. J lost 1 base, V lost 5 bases, and 4 bases had no gene match. CDR3 length: 15 residues. The table lists this clone with a count of one. Measured with immunoSEQ multiplex PCR; TCRdb has only the in-frame clones, and not every one. The table includes 40,000 to 50,000 clones, about nine tenths detected once. The gene calls are TRBV7-8 and TRBJ2-4; 8 bases map to TRBD1. This TCR was recovered from an adult with an advanced solid tumor such as melanoma, head and neck, liver or kidney cancer. The sample here was CD4+ or CD8+ T cells sorted from blood, taken in a trial of the OX40 agonist ivuxolimab. In nucleotides, the CDR3 is TGTGCCAGCAGCGGACGACAGGGGGCCAAAAACATTCAGTACTTC. It encodes CASSGRQGAKNIQYF. Combining the CDR3 with reference TRBV7-8 and TRBJ2-4 gives the whole variable domain GAGVSQSPRYKVAKRGQDVALRCDPISGHVSLFWYQQALGQGPEFLTYFQNEAQLDKSGLPSDRFFAERPEGSVSTLKIQRTQQEDSAVYLCASSGRQGAKNIQYFGAGTRLSVL.